The clone carrying this T cell receptor (beta chain) was detected only a few times. The antigen remains unidentified. TCRdb used MiXCR to reprocess the RT-PCR reads, holding one entry per CDR3 protein. The sample holds about 780,000 distinct CDR3 sequences, less than 20% seen once. The sample belongs to a study of response to subunit inactivated influenza vaccine. The CDR3 runs to 14 residues. From germline, CDR1 is SGHRS and CDR2 YFSETQ. Trimming pared 4 bases from V and 9 bases from J, leaving 17 bases between. Study conclusions and caveats: The authors put forward the suggestion that each seasonal influenza vaccination may bring in only a limited number of new T cells.

The sample in question was PBMCs from blood, obtained 5 days after vaccination. The clonotype was recovered from a man in his fifties who received an inactivated influenza vaccine. The chain couples TRBV5-1 to TRBJ2-1; D may be TRBD1 (6 bases). The CDR3 nucleotides are TGCGCCAGCAGCCCCCGGCAGGGGATGGGTGAGCAGTTCTTC. Translating gives CASSPRQGMGEQFF.